Here is one T cell receptor beta chain with its context. Its specific antigen is unknown. Base-call qualities are not available, and no considerably larger clone is one nucleotide away. In Seattle, one collaborating source enrolled patients while the infection was active and tracked those patients longitudinally over the course of disease. Collaborating institutions collected whole blood in K2EDTA tubes following their own protocols. For TCRbeta analysis, collaborator samples were shipped as frozen whole blood, as isolated PBMCs, or as DNA extracted from either sample type. The sample comes from a study of blood T cell repertoires in COVID-19 (dated by TCRdb to the early 2020s). For the wider study: Collaborator samples came from the United States, Italy and Spain and covered acute and convalescent phases of COVID-19. The sample metadata nearly always contained a de-identified subject ID, COVID-19 status, age in years and sex. The repertoires were released in a freely available public database meant as a resource for research on the immune response to SARS-CoV-2. The dataset comprised deeply sampled blood TCRbeta repertoires from subjects exposed to, actively infected with, or recovered from COVID-19. The prospective study material was composed of cDNA or gDNA derived from T cells, B-cell-depleted T cells, or PBMCs. The samples were drawn from two sources: the first 160 participants of the ongoing ImmuneRACE study, and over 1,000 subjects contributed by 6 global collaborators. Where available, HLA class I and class II types were obtained from metadata supplied by the sample provider rather than from assay-based typing.

TCRbeta CDR3 regions were amplified from genomic DNA by means of the immunoSEQ Assay, a bias-controlled multiplex PCR. As for how the authors treated the data: Within the assay, amplification of reference gene primers was used to estimate how many nucleated cells each sample contained. To quantify the absolute abundance of each unique TCRbeta CDR3 rearrangement, sequence reads were collapsed and filtered. For each sample, productive Simpson clonality was calculated as the square root of Simpson's diversity index over productive rearrangements. Entries here come from immuneACCESS through TCRdb and include only in-frame sequences with V and J called. Some clones fail to appear in such tables; in the studies checked, an unresolved V gene covers under half of the shortfall, and the cause of the remainder is unknown. From that table come the V and J calls and clone size; the DNA was used to work out D and trimming. The table for this sample lists about 350,000 clones; roughly 90% of them were counted only once. Together, the top ten hold around 6.6% of the sample.

Results and caveats for the whole study, not just this receptor: The amount of clinical and demographic metadata varied by source and participant and was provided uncurated.

The sequence was collected from a woman in her seventies with COVID-19, enrolled during active disease. Sequenced sample: peripheral blood.

DNA sequence: TGCGCCAGCAGCTGGGACTTCTTGAACACTGAAGCTTTCTTT. The resulting protein is CASSWDFLNTEAFF. The V and J segments used are TRBV5-1 and TRBJ1-1, with TRBD1 perhaps the D gene, on 5 matching bases. Inclusive of the bounding cysteine and phenylalanine, the CDR3 is 14 residues long. Only CDR3 DNA is held: 42 bases, read in frame from base 1. V is reduced by 3 bases and J by 0 bases, leaving a spacing of 9 bases between them. The germline V gene provides CDR1 SGHRS and CDR2 YFSETQ.